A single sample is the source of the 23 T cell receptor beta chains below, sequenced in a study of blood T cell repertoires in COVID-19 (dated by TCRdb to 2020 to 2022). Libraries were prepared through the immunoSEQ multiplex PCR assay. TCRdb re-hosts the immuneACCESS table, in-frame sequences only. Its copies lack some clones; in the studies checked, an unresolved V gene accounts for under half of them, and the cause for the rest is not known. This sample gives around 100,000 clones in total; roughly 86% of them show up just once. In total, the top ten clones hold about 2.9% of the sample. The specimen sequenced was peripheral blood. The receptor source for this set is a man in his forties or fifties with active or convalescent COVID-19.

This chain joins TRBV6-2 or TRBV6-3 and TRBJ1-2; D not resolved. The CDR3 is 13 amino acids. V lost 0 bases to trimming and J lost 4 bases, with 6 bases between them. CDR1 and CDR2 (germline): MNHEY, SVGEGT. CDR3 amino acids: CASSYSQPYGYTF. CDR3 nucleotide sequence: TGTGCCAGCAGTTACTCACAGCCCTATGGCTACACCTTC.

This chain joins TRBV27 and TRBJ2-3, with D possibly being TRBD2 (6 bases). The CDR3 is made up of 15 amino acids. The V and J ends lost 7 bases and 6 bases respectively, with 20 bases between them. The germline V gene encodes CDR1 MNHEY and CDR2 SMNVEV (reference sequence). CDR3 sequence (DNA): TGTGCCAGCACCCTCGGGACTCCCCTTCTTGATACGCAGTATTTT. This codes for CASTLGTPLLDTQYF.

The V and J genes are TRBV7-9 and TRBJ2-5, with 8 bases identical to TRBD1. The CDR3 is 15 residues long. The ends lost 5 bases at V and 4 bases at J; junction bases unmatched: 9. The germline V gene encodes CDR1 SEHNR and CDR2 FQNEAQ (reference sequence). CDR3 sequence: CASSATGGSGETQYF. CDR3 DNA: TGTGCCAGCAGCGCCACAGGGGGGAGTGGAGAGACCCAGTACTTC.

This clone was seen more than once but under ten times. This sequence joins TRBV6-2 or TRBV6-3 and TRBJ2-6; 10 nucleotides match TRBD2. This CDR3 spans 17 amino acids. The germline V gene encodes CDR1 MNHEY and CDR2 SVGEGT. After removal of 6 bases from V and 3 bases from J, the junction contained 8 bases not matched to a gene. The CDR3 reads CASSRAGGVLGANVLTF. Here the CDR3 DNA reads TGTGCCAGCAGCCGAGCGGGGGGGGTCCTTGGGGCCAACGTCCTGACTTTC.

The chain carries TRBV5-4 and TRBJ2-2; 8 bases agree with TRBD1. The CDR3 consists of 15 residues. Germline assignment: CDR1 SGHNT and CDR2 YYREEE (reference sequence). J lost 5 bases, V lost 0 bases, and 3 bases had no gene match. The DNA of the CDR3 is TGTGCCAGCAGCTTGGCCAGGACAGGGACCGGGGAGCTGTTTTTT. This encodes CASSLARTGTGELFF.

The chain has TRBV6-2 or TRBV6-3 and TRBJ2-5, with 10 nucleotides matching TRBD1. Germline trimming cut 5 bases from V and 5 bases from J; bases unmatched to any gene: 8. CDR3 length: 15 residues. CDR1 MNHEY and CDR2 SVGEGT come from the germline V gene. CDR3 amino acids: CASSPPGQGKETQYF. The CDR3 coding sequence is TGTGCCAGCAGTCCACCGGGACAGGGGAAGGAGACCCAGTACTTC.

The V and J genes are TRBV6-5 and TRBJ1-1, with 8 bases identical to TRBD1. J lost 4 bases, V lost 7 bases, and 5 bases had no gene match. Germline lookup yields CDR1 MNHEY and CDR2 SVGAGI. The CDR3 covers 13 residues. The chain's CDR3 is CASTPQGATEAFF. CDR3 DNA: TGTGCCAGCACTCCGCAGGGGGCCACTGAAGCTTTCTTT.

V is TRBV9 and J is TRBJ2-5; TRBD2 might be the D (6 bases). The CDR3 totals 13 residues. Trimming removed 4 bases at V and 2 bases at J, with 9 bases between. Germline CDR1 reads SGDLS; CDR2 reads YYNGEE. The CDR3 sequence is CASSFGSQETQYF. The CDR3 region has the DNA TGTGCCAGCAGCTTCGGGAGTCAAGAGACCCAGTACTTC.

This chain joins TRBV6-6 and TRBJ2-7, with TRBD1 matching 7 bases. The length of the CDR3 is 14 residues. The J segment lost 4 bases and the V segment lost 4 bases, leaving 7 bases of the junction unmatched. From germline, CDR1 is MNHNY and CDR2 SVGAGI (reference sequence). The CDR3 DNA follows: TGTGCCAGCAGTTCCTGGACAGGAGCGTACGAGCAGTACGTC. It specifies CASSSWTGAYEQYV.

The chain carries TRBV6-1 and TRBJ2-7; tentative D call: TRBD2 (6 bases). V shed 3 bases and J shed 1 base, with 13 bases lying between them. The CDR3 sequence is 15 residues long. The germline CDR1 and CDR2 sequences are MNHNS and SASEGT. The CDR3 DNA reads TGTGCCAGCAGTGATCACCTAGCGCCTTCCTACGAGCAGTACGTC. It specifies CASSDHLAPSYEQYV.

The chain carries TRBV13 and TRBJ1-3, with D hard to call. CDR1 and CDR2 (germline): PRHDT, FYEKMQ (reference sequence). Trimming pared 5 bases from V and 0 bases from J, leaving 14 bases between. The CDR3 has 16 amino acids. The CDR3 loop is CASSLEGVGSGNTIYF. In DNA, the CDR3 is TGTGCCAGCAGCCTGGAGGGCGTCGGCTCTGGAAACACCATATATTTT.

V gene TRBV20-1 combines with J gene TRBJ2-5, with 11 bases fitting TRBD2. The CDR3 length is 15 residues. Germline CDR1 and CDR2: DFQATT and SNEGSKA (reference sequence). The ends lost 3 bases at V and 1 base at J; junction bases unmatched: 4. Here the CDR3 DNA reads TGCAGTGCTAGTCGCCTAGCGGGGGGCCAAGAGACCCAGTACTTC. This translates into CSASRLAGGQETQYF.

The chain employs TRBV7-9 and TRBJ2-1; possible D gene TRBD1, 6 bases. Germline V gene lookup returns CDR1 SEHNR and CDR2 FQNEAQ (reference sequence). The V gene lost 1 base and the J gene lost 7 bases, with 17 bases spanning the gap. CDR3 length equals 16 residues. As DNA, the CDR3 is TGTGCCAGCAGCTTAGGAGGGACAATCCGATCGAATGAGCAGTTCTTC. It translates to CASSLGGTIRSNEQFF.

The CDR3 DNA reads TGTGCCAGCAGCCAACACGAACGCAGGAACACTGAAGCTTTCTTT. Translated: CASSQHERRNTEAFF. This chain connects TRBV3-1 (or the pseudogene TRBV3-2) to TRBJ1-1; D gene ambiguous. Trimming took off 2 bases at V and 1 base at J, with 11 bases between the two ends. The germline V gene has CDR1 LGHDT and CDR2 YNNKEL (reference sequence). The CDR3 loop spans 15 amino acids.

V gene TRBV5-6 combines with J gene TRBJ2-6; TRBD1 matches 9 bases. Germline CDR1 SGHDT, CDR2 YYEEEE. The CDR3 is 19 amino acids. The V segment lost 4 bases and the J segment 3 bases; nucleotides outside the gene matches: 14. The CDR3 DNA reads TGTGCCAGCAGCGTGCCCGGGACAGGGTTAAAGGATGGGGCCAACGTCCTGACTTTC. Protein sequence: CASSVPGTGLKDGANVLTF.

DNA of the CDR3: TGTGCCAGCAGAGCCGGGACAGATCGCTCACCCCTCCACTTT. It codes for CASRAGTDRSPLHF. The J gene is TRBJ1-6, the V gene TRBV6-5; 7 bases map to TRBD1. V lost 6 bases to trimming and J lost 10 bases; unmatched junction nucleotides: 9. Germline V CDR1 and CDR2: MNHEY, SVGAGI. The CDR3 extends over 14 amino acids.

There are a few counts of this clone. The CDR3 nucleotides are TGCAGCGTTGATTACAGTAGCACAGATACGCAGTATTTT. Amino acid sequence: CSVDYSSTDTQYF. V is TRBV29-1 and J is TRBJ2-3; D gene uncertain. Germline V gene lookup returns CDR1 SQVTM and CDR2 ANQGSEA. The CDR3 has 13 amino acids. The germline V and J ends were trimmed by 3 bases and 0 bases, with 7 bases remaining between them.

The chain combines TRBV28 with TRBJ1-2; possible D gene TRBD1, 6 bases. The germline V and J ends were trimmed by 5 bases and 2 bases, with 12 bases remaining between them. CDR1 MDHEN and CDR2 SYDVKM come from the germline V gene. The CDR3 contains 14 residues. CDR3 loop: CASSLRGRNYGYTF. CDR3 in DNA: TGTGCCAGCAGTCTCAGGGGACGGAACTATGGCTACACCTTC.

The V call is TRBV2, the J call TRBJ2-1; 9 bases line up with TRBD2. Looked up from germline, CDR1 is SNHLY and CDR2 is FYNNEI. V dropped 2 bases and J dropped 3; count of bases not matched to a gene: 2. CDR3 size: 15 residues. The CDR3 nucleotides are TGTGCCAGCAGTGAATTAGCGGGGGACTACAATGAGCAGTTCTTC. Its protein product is CASSELAGDYNEQFF.

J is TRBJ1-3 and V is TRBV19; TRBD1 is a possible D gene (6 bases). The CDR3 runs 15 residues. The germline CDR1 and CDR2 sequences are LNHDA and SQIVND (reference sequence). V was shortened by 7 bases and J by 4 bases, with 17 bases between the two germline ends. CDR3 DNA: TGTGCCAGTACCCTTAGGGGGGACTACGGAAACACCATATATTTT. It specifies CASTLRGDYGNTIYF.

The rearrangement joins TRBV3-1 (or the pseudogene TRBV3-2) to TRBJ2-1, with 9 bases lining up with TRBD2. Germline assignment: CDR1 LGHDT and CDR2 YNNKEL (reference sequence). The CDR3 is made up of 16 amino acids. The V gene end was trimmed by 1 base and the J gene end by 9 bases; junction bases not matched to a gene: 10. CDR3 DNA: TGTGCCAGCAGCCAAGGCTTAGCGGGGGTCGGAGGTGAGCAGTTCTTC. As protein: CASSQGLAGVGGEQFF.

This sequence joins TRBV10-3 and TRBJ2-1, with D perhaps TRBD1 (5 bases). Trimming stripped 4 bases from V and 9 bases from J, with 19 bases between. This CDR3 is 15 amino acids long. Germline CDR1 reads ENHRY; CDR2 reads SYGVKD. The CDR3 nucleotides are TGTGCCATCAGTGCAAAGGACATCTTACCCAGTGAGCAGTTCTTC. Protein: CAISAKDILPSEQFF.

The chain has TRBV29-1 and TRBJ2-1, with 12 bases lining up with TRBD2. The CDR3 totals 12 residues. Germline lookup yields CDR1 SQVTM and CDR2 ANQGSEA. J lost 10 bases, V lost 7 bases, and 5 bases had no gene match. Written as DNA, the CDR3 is TGCAGCGGACTAGCGGGGGCTAGGGAGCAGTTCTTC. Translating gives CSGLAGAREQFF.